The present T cell receptor (beta chain) was sequenced within a study of T cells and Merkel cell carcinoma outcomes. Study-level findings and limits: Repertoire plus T-cell density reportedly predicted Merkel cell carcinoma outcomes.

The table came from immunoSEQ multiplex PCR; TCRdb's copy has only in-frame clones and leaves some out. The table lists some 14,000 clones, roughly 92% of them singletons. For this clone: Its matching antigen is unknown.

With 5 bases removed from V and 0 bases from J, the gap between germline ends came to 13 bases. The CDR3 totals 15 residues. Germline CDR1 is SGHTA and CDR2 is FQGNSA. This clonotype was sampled from a human donor with Merkel cell carcinoma. Sequences were obtained from tumor tissue from Merkel cell carcinoma. V gene TRBV7-2 combines with J gene TRBJ1-2; D might be TRBD1 (5 bases). The CDR3 bases are TGTGCCAGCAGCCGGGGGTGGAGGTCTAACTATGGCTACACCTTC. Its protein product is CASSRGWRSNYGYTF.